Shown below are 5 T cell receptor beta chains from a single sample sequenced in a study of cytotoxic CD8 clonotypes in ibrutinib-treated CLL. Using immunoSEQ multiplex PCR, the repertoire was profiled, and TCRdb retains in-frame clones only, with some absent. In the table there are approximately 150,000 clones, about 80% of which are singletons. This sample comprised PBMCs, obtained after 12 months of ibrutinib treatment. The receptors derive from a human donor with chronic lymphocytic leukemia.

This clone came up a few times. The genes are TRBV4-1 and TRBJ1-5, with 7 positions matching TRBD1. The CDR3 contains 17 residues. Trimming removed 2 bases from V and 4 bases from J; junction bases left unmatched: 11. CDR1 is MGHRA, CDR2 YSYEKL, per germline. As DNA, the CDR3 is TGCGCCAGCAGCCAATCCGTCCGACCAGGGGGTAATCAGCCCCAGCATTTT. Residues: CASSQSVRPGGNQPQHF.

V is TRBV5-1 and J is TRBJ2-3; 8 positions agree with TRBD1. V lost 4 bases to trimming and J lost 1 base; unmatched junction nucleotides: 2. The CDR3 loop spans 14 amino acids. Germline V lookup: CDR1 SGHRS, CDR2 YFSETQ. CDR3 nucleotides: TGCGCCAGCAGCGCGGACAGGGGCACAGATACGCAGTATTTT. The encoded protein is CASSADRGTDTQYF.

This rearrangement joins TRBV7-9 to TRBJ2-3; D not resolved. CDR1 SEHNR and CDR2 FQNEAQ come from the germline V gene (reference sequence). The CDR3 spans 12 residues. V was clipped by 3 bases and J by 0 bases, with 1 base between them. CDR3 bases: TGTGCCAGCAGCTTCAGCACAGATACGCAGTATTTT. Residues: CASSFSTDTQYF.

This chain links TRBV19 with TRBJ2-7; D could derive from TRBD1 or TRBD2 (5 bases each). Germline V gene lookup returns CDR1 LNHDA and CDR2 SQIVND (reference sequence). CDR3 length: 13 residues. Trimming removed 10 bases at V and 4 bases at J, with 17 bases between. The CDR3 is CATTGEGFYEQYF. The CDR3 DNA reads TGTGCCACTACCGGCGAGGGGTTTTACGAGCAGTACTTC. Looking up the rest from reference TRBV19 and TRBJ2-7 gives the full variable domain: DGGITQSPKYLFRKEGQNVTLSCEQNLNHDAMYWYRQDPGQGLRLIYYSQIVNDFQKGDIAEGYSVSREKKESFPLTVTSAQKNPTAFYLCATTGEGFYEQYFGPGTRLTVT.

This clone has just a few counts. As DNA, the CDR3 is TGTGCCAGCCGGGACAGGGGAAACACCATATATTTT. Encoded protein: CASRDRGNTIYF. This chain connects TRBV6-5 to TRBJ1-3, with 8 positions matching TRBD1. CDR1 and CDR2 (germline): MNHEY, SVGAGI. V shed 8 bases and J 4 bases; nucleotides not matched to a gene: 1. The CDR3 runs 12 residues.